Shown below are 19 T cell receptor beta chains from a single sample sequenced in a study of cytotoxic CD8 clonotypes in ibrutinib-treated CLL. The table came from immunoSEQ multiplex PCR; TCRdb's copy has only in-frame clones and leaves some out. The sample shows over 70,000 clones, roughly 80% of them seen only once. The starting material was PBMCs, obtained after 12 months of ibrutinib treatment. Every receptor here comes from a human donor with chronic lymphocytic leukemia.

As concerns this clone: Other DNA sequences in the same sample also yield this CDR3. The chain has TRBV9 and TRBJ1-5, with D perhaps TRBD1 (5 bases). Germline-derived CDR1 and CDR2 are SGDLS and YYNGEE. This CDR3 contains 15 residues. Trimming pared 1 base from V and 5 bases from J, leaving 13 bases between. In DNA, the CDR3 is TGTGCCAGCAGCGTATCTGGGGACCCCGATCAGCCCCAGCATTTT. Translation gives CASSVSGDPDQPQHF.

A single count supports this clone. The rearrangement links TRBV4-1 to TRBJ2-3; D is undetermined. The ends were cut back, 1 base at V and 6 bases at J, with 11 bases in the middle. Germline V CDR1 and CDR2: MGHRA, YSYEKL. The CDR3 extends over 14 amino acids. Here the CDR3 reads CASSQGSAGDTQYF. The CDR3 DNA reads TGCGCCAGCAGCCAAGGGTCCGCTGGGGATACGCAGTATTTT.

The chain combines TRBV4-2 with TRBJ2-7, with 9 positions matching TRBD1. The CDR3 has 15 residues. V shed 0 bases and J 3 bases; nucleotides not matched to a gene: 3. The germline V gene has CDR1 LGHNA and CDR2 YNFKEQ. CDR3 protein: CASSQDPTGGYEQYF. DNA for the CDR3: TGTGCCAGCAGCCAAGACCCGACAGGGGGCTACGAGCAGTACTTC.

CDR3 amino acids: CASEGIGYGYTF. The DNA of the CDR3 is TGTGCCTCCGAGGGGATTGGCTATGGCTACACCTTC. The rearrangement uses TRBV30 and TRBJ1-2, with D tentatively TRBD1 (5 bases). Trimming left V 7 bases short and J 4 bases short, with 13 bases between. CDR3 length: 12 residues. Germline-derived CDR1 and CDR2 are GTSNPN and SVGIG (reference sequence).

The CDR3 here is CASSLGNTIYF. CDR3 bases: TGTGCCAGCAGCTTAGGGAACACCATATATTTT. J is TRBJ1-3 and V is TRBV7-6, with D unresolved. The germline V and J ends were trimmed by 1 base and 7 bases, with 2 bases remaining between them. CDR1 is SGHVS, CDR2 FNYEAQ, per germline. The CDR3 has 11 amino acids. The full variable domain, with the rest looked up from reference TRBV7-6 and TRBJ1-3, is GAGVSQSPRYKVTKRGQDVALRCDPISGHVSLYWYRQALGQGPEFLTYFNYEAQQDKSGLPNDRFSAERPEGSISTLTIQRTEQRDSAMYRCASSLGNTIYFGEGSWLTVV.

V gene TRBV28 combines with J gene TRBJ2-5, with D possibly TRBD2 on 7 matching bases. The CDR3 length is 16 residues. CDR1 is MDHEN and CDR2 is SYDVKM in the germline V gene. Deletions cut 7 bases from V and 2 bases from J, with 20 bases between. Here the CDR3 reads CASKGGDTVLQETQYF. The CDR3 DNA follows: TGTGCCAGCAAAGGGGGGGACACCGTCCTTCAAGAGACCCAGTACTTC. Full variable domain (rest looked up from reference TRBV28 and TRBJ2-5): DVKVTQSSRYLVKRTGEKVFLECVQDMDHENMFWYRQDPGLGLRLIYFSYDVKMKEKGDIPEGYSVSREKKERFSLILESASTNQTSMYLCASKGGDTVLQETQYFGPGTRLLVL.

V usage is TRBV4-3 and J usage is TRBJ2-1; D is undetermined. CDR3 length: 15 amino acids. Germline CDR1 is LGHNA and CDR2 is YSLEER. Trimming removed 8 bases at V and 0 bases at J, with 14 bases between. This CDR3 reads CASGPGPHSYNEQFF. The CDR3 nucleotides read TGCGCCAGCGGTCCGGGCCCCCACTCCTACAATGAGCAGTTCTTC.

The rearrangement links TRBV5-4 to TRBJ1-6, with TRBD1 as a possible D gene (5 bases). This CDR3 has 14 residues. Trimming removed 0 bases at V and 8 bases at J, with 9 bases between. The germline gives CDR1 SGHNT, CDR2 YYREEE (reference sequence). The CDR3 sequence: CASSLAGLDSPLHF. The CDR3 region has the DNA TGTGCCAGCAGCTTGGCGGGGCTCGATTCACCCCTCCACTTT. The entire variable domain, with the rest obtained from reference TRBV5-4 and TRBJ1-6, is as follows: ETGVTQSPTHLIKTRGQQVTLRCSSQSGHNTVSWYQQALGQGPQFIFQYYREEENGRGNFPPRFSGLQFPNYSSELNVNALELDDSALYLCASSLAGLDSPLHFGNGTRLTVT.

This clone was observed a handful of times. The chain couples TRBV6-5 to TRBJ1-6; no reliable D call. The CDR3 contains 14 residues. Germline V CDR1 and CDR2: MNHEY, SVGAGI. The V end lost 6 bases, the J end lost 8 bases, and 14 bases lay between the germline ends. The CDR3 DNA sequence: TGTGCCAGCAGCCCCCGGGGAGCGGATTCACCCCTCCACTTT. Protein product: CASSPRGADSPLHF.

With regard to this clone: This sample also contains other DNA sequences that code for the same CDR3. This chain connects TRBV7-9 to TRBJ2-3; D unresolved. The CDR3 is made up of 12 amino acids. Trimming pared 5 bases from V and 0 bases from J, leaving 3 bases between. From germline, CDR1 is SEHNR and CDR2 FQNEAQ (reference sequence). CDR3: CASSPSTDTQYF. For the CDR3, the DNA is TGTGCCAGCAGCCCAAGCACAGATACGCAGTATTTT.

The genes are TRBV19 and TRBJ1-5; TRBD1 might be the D (5 bases). This CDR3 contains 14 residues. V was pared by 6 bases and J by 4 bases, with 13 bases between. Germline CDR1 is LNHDA and CDR2 is SQIVND (reference sequence). The CDR3 loop reads CASRDARANQPQHF. DNA for the CDR3: TGTGCCAGTAGGGATGCCAGGGCGAATCAGCCCCAGCATTTT.

The chain is built from TRBV30 and TRBJ1-5, with 7 bases matching TRBD1. This CDR3 has 12 amino acids. Germline CDR1 is GTSNPN and CDR2 is SVGIG (reference sequence). The J segment lost 11 bases and the V segment lost 0 bases, leaving 4 bases of the junction unmatched. CDR3 nucleotides: TGTGCCTGGAGTGTACGCAGGGGGGCCCAGCATTTT. Its protein product is CAWSVRRGAQHF.

The chain is built from TRBV2 and TRBJ2-2; unclear D gene. CDR1 and CDR2 from the germline V gene are SNHLY and FYNNEI. The CDR3 runs to 12 residues. The V end was cut by 4 bases, the J end by 6 bases, with 6 bases between. The CDR3 nucleotides read TGTGCCAGCAGTGGAGTGGCCGGGGAGCTGTTTTTT. Its translation: CASSGVAGELFF.

The chain is built from TRBV19 and TRBJ2-2; 8 bases are a match to TRBD1. The germline gives CDR1 LNHDA, CDR2 SQIVND (reference sequence). V lost 10 bases, J lost 6 bases, and 10 bases stayed unmatched. The CDR3 loop spans 14 amino acids. In DNA form, the CDR3 reads TGTGCCACCCGGGACAGGAGGGGATCCGGGGAGCTGTTTTTT. This codes for CATRDRRGSGELFF.

This chain links TRBV7-2 with TRBJ2-5; TRBD2 is a possible D gene (5 bases). The V gene lost 5 bases and the J gene lost 5 bases, with 21 bases spanning the gap. Germline CDR1 and CDR2: SGHTA and FQGNSA. The CDR3 covers 16 residues. The CDR3 sequence is CASSDGIAGVGETQYF. In DNA, the CDR3 is TGTGCCAGCAGCGACGGAATAGCCGGGGTGGGGGAGACCCAGTACTTC.

The chain employs TRBV5-6 and TRBJ2-7; perhaps TRBD1 as D (6 bases). The CDR3 sequence is 14 residues long. The germline CDR1 and CDR2 sequences are SGHDT and YYEEEE. Trimming removed 5 bases from V and 4 bases from J, with 16 bases in between. The CDR3 loop is CASRPRDNRYEQYF. In DNA, the CDR3 is TGTGCCAGCAGGCCCCGGGACAATCGATACGAGCAGTACTTC. The full variable domain, with the rest looked up from reference TRBV5-6 and TRBJ2-7, is DAGVTQSPTHLIKTRGQQVTLRCSPKSGHDTVSWYQQALGQGPQFIFQYYEEEERQRGNFPDRFSGHQFPNYSSELNVNALLLGDSALYLCASRPRDNRYEQYFGPGTRLTVT.

This chain uses TRBV11-1 with TRBJ1-4, with 9 nucleotides matching TRBD1. The V segment lost 6 bases and the J segment 6 bases; nucleotides outside the gene matches: 5. This CDR3 is built from 14 residues. CDR1 is SGHAT, CDR2 FQDESV, per germline (reference sequence). The CDR3 loop is CASRPGTGYEKLFF. The CDR3 nucleotides are TGTGCCAGCAGGCCCGGGACAGGGTATGAAAAACTGTTTTTT.

The chain joins TRBV18 to TRBJ1-2; perhaps TRBD1 as D (5 bases). The CDR3 consists of 14 residues. The germline gives CDR1 KGHSH, CDR2 LQKENI. The V end was cut by 3 bases, the J end by 6 bases, with 14 bases between. This chain's CDR3 is CASSPRGRADGYTF. CDR3 nucleotides: TGTGCCAGCTCACCGCGGGGCAGGGCGGATGGCTACACCTTC.

J is TRBJ2-7 and V is TRBV19; D call uncertain. The length of the CDR3 is 11 residues. Germline V gene sequence: CDR1 LNHDA, CDR2 SQIVND (reference sequence). V was cut by 5 bases and J by 7 bases, with 9 bases left in between. CDR3 sequence reads: CASSPPWEQYF. DNA for the CDR3: TGTGCCAGTAGTCCCCCTTGGGAGCAGTACTTC.